This T cell receptor (beta chain) was recorded in a study of T-cell reconstitution after alpha-beta-depleted transplantation in children. Study-wide results and limits: Recipient T cells and thymic progenitors that survived gave rise to the high TCRbeta diversity observed at day 60 in some patients. After one year, T-cell counts and TCRbeta diversity mostly came from new T cells. About two months after transplant, alpha-beta T cells reportedly came from several hundred expanded graft clones.

The CDR3 sequence is 13 residues long. Germline-derived CDR1 and CDR2 are SGHDN and FVKESK. V lost 1 base and J 0 bases, leaving 2 bases between the germline ends. Using unique molecular identifiers, the investigators prepared the TCRbeta library. TCRdb re-called the PCR reads through MiXCR, storing one row per CDR3 protein. Here the sample spans over 3,500 distinct CDR3 sequences, roughly a quarter being singletons. This clonotype was found many times. The antigen is undetermined. This receptor was obtained from a boy under two years old who had a stem cell transplant for acute myeloid leukemia, so the T cells may come from the graft donor. The chain links TRBV14 to TRBJ2-3; no reliable D call. This material consisted of PBMCs, mostly from graft donor cells, taken 60 days after TCRalphabeta/CD19-depleted stem cell transplant. CDR3 amino acids: CASSQASTDTQYF. For the CDR3, the DNA is TGTGCCAGCAGCCAAGCCAGCACAGATACGCAGTATTTT.